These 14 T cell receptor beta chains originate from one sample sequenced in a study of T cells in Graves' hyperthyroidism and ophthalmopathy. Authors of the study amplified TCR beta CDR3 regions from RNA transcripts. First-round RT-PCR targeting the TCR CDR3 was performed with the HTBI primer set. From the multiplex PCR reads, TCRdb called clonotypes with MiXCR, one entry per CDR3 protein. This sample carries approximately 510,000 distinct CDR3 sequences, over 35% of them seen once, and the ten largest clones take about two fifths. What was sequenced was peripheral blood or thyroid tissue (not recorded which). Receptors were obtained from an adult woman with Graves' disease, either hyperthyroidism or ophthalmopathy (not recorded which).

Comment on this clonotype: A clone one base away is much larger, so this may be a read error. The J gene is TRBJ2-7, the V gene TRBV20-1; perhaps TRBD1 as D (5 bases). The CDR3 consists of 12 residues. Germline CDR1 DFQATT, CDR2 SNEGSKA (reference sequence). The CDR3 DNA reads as TGCAGTGCTAGGGACATCTCCTACGAGCAGTGCTTC. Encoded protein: CSARDISYEQCF.

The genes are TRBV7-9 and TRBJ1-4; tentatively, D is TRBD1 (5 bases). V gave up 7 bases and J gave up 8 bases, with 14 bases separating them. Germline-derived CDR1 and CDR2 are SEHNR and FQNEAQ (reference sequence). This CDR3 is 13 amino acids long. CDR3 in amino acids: CASKRDLEEKLFF. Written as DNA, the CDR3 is TGTGCCAGCAAACGGGACCTTGAGGAAAAACTGTTTTTT.

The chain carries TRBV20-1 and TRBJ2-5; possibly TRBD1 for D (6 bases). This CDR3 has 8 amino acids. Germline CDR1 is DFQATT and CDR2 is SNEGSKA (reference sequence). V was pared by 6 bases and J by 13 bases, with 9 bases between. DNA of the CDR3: TGCAGTGCAGCGACAGGGTACTTC. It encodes CSAATGYF.

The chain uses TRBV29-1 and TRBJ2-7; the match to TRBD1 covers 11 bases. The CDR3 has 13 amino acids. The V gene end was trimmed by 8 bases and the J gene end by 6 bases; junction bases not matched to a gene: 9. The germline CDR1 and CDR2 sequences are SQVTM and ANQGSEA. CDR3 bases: TGCAGCTCTCAGTGGGGGACAGGGGGCGAGCAGTACTTC. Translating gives CSSQWGTGGEQYF.

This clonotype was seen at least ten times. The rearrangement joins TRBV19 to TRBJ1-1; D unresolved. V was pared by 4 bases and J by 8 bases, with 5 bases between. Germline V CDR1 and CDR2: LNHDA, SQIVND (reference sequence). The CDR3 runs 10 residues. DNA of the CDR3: TGTGCCAGTAGTAAGGAAGAAGCTTTCTTT. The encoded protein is CASSKEEAFF.

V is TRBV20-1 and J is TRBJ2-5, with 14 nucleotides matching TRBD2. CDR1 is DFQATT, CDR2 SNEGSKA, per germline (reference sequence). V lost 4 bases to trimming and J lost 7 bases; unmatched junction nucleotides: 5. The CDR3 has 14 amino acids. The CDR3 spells CSAMGLAGAVTQYF. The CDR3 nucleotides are TGCAGTGCTATGGGACTAGCGGGAGCGGTGACCCAGTACTTC.

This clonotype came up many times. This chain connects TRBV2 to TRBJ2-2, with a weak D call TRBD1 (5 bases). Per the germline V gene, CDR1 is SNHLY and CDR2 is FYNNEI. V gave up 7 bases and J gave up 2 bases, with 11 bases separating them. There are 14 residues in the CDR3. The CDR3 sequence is CASKKQGNTGELFF. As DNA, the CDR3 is TGTGCCAGCAAAAAGCAGGGTAACACCGGGGAGCTGTTTTTT.

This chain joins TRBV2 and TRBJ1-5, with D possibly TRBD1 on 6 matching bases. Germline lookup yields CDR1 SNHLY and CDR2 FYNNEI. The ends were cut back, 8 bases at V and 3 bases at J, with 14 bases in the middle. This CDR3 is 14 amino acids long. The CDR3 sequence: CASLDRGPNQPQHF. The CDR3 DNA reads TGTGCCAGCTTGGACAGAGGGCCCAATCAGCCCCAGCATTTT.

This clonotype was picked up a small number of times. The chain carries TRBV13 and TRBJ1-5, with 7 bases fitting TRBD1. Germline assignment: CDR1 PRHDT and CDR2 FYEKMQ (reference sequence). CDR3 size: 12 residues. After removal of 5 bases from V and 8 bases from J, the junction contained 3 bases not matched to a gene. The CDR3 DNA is TGTGCCAGCAGCCGACAGGGAGAGCCCCAGCATTTT. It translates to CASSRQGEPQHF.

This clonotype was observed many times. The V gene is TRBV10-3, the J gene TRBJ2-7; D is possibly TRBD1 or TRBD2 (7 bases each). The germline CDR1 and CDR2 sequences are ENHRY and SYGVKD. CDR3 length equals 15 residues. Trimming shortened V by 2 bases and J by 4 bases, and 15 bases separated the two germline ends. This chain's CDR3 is CAISEIDREGYEQYF. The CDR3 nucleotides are TGTGCCATCAGTGAGATTGACAGGGAGGGGTACGAGCAGTACTTC.

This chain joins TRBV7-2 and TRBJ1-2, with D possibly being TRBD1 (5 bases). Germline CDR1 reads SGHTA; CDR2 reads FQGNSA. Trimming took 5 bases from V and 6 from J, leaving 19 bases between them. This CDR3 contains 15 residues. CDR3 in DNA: TGTGCCAGCAGCCGCAAGGGACGCGGATGGAATGGCTACACCTTC. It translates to CASSRKGRGWNGYTF.

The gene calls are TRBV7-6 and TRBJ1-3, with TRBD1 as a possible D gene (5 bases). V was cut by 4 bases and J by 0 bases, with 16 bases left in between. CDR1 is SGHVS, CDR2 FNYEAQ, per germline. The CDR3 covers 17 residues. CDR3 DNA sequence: TGTGCCAGCAGCTCCGGAGGAGGGGCGAACTCTGGAAACACCATATATTTT. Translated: CASSSGGGANSGNTIYF.

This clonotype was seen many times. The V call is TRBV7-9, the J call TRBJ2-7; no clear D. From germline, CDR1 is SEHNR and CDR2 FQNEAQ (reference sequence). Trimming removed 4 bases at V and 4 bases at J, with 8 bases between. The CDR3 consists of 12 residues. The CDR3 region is CASSSNGYEQYF. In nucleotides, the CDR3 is TGTGCCAGCAGCTCGAACGGGTACGAGCAGTACTTC.

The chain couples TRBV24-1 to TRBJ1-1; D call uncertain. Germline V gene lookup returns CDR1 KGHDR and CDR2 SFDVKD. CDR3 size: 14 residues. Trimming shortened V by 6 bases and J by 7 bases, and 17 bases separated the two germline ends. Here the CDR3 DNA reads TGTGCCACCAGTACCTCAGACCGGGCGGGTGAAGCTTTCTTT. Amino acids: CATSTSDRAGEAFF.